This T cell receptor beta chain was retrieved from a study of shared clonotypes between healthy human individuals. Looked up from germline, CDR1 is WSHSY and CDR2 is SAAADI. Between the trimmed V and J ends, which lost 4 bases and 1 base, there was a span of 10 bases. The CDR3 has 15 residues. Execution of the assay was at deep level. On sorted subsets, replicate PCRs used roughly 220 ng DNA, or about 30,000 T cell genomes. TCRdb's copy holds only in-frame clones and misses some; the assay was immunoSEQ multiplex PCR. The sample records approximately 1,500,000 clones, 96% being singletons. With regard to this clone: The antigen remains undetermined.

Findings and limits, study-wide: Rarefaction curves obtained for sorted subsets showed sequencing incomplete despite large depth.

The chain combines TRBV10-2 with TRBJ2-2; D remains unclear. The source is a young man in good health. The sequenced material came from naive CD4+ T cells sorted from blood. Subset meaning: CD45RA+ positively selected. In nucleotides, the CDR3 is TGCGCCAGCAGTGTTCTTTCGCTGAACACCGGGGAGCTGTTTTTT. This codes for CASSVLSLNTGELFF.